This T cell receptor beta chain was found in a study of T cells in Graves' hyperthyroidism and ophthalmopathy. Background on the study: The blood sample was taken at first diagnosis, before treatment began. The study, taken as a whole, reports: Ophthalmopathy and stable hyperthyroidism were told apart by a 13 V-J model.

Aged 18 to 65, the patients had hyperthyroidism that was newly diagnosed and had lasted under 2 months. More than 9.5 ml fresh peripheral blood yielded the PBMCs. Using RNA transcripts as the source, TCR beta CDR3 regions were amplified. The study used the HTBI primer set for a first-round RT-PCR of the TCR CDR3. Using its own MiXCR run on the multiplex PCR reads, TCRdb lists one record per CDR3 protein. The sample yields approximately 200,000 distinct CDR3 sequences, roughly 18% seen once. Notes on this clonotype: Its specificity is unknown.

The source material was blood. The source is a man in his forties or fifties with Graves' hyperthyroidism.

The CDR3 is CATSSRTGAHEQYF. The CDR3 bases are TGTGCCACCAGCTCCAGGACAGGGGCCCACGAGCAGTACTTC. V is TRBV15 and J is TRBJ2-7, with 9 bases aligning to TRBD1. Unmatched junction bases numbered 7, after V lost 5 bases and J lost 5 bases. The length of the CDR3 is 14 residues. Per the germline V gene, CDR1 is LNHNV and CDR2 is YYDKDF (reference sequence).